This T cell receptor beta chain was found in a study of T cells in Graves' hyperthyroidism and ophthalmopathy. Stable disease denoted Graves' hyperthyroidism without ophthalmopathy progression within 18 months. Patients aged 18 to 65 had newly diagnosed hyperthyroidism that had lasted under 2 months. Findings of the study overall: Most clonotypes that expanded in the thyroid above 0.001 also showed up in blood.

V lost 1 base, J lost 6 bases, and 9 bases lay in between. Germline V gene data show CDR1 as LNHDA and CDR2 as SQIVND (reference sequence). The CDR3 has 13 amino acids. TCR beta CDR3 regions were amplified from RNA transcripts. With the HTBI primer set, the TCR CDR3 went through a first round of RT-PCR. TCRdb used MiXCR to reprocess the multiplex PCR reads, holding one entry per CDR3 protein. The sample has 450,000 to 650,000 distinct CDR3 sequences, 20% seen once. In its sample, this clonotype was seen many times. Its antigen remains unknown. V and J are TRBV19 and TRBJ1-1; D might be TRBD1 (5 bases). The TCR comes from a man aged 18-30 years with Graves' hyperthyroidism. Material for sequencing was blood. DNA of the CDR3: TGTGCCAGTAGTATAGTTGGAGGGGCTGAAGCTTTCTTT. Its protein is CASSIVGGAEAFF.